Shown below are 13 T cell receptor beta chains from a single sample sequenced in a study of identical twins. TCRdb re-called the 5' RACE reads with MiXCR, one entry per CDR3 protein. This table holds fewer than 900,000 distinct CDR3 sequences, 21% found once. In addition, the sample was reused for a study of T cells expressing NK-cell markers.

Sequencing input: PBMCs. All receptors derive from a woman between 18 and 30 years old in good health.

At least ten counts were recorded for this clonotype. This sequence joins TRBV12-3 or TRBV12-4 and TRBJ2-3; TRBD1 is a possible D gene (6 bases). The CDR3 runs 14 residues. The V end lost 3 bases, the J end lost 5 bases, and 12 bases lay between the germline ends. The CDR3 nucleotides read TGTGCCAGCAGTTTGGGCAGGGGTATAGATACGCAGTATTTT. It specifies CASSLGRGIDTQYF.

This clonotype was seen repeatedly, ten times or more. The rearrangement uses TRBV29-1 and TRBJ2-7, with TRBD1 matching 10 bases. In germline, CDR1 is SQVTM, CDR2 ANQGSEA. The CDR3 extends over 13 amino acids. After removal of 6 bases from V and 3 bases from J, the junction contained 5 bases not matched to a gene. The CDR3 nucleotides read TGCAGCGTCGGGACAGGGGAGGTCTACGAGCAGTACTTC. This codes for CSVGTGEVYEQYF.

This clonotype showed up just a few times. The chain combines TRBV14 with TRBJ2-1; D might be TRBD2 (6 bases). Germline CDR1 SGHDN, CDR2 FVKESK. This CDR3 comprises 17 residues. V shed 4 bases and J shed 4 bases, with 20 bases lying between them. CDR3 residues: CASSPFLASGEYNEQFF. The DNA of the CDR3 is TGTGCCAGCAGCCCGTTCCTAGCGTCCGGGGAATACAATGAGCAGTTCTTC. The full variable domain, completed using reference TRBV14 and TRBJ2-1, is EAGVTQFPSHSVIEKGQTVTLRCDPISGHDNLYWYRRVMGKEIKFLLHFVKESKQDESGMPNNRFLAERTGGTYSTLKVQPAELEDSGVYFCASSPFLASGEYNEQFFGPGTRLTVL.

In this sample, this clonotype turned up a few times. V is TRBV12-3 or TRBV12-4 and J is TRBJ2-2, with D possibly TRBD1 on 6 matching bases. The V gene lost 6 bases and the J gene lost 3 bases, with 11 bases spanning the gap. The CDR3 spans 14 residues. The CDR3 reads CASRGGQYTGELFF. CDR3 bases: TGTGCCAGCAGAGGCGGACAGTACACCGGGGAGCTGTTTTTT.

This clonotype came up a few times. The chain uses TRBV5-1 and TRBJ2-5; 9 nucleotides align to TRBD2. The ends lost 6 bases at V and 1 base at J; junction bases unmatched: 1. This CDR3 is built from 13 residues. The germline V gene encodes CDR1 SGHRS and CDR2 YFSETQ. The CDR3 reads CASTTSGQETQYF. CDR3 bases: TGCGCCAGCACGACTAGCGGCCAAGAGACCCAGTACTTC.

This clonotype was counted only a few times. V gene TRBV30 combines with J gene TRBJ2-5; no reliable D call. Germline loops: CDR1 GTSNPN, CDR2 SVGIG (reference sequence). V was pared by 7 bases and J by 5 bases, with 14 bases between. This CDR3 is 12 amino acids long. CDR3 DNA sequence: TGTGCCTTAAGGTCCCTCCCGGAGACCCAGTACTTC. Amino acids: CALRSLPETQYF.

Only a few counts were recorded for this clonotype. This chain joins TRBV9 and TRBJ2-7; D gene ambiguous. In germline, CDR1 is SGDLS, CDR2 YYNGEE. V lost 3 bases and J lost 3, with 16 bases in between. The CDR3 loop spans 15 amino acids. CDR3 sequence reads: CASSAQAGTLYEQYF. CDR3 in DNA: TGTGCCAGCAGCGCACAAGCAGGTACCCTCTACGAGCAGTACTTC.

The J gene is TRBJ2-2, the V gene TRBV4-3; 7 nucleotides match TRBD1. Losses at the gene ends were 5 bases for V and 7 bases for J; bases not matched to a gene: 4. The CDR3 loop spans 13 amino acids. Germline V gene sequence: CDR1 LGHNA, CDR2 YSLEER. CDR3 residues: CASSRGPGGELFF. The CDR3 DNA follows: TGCGCCAGCAGCAGGGGGCCTGGCGGGGAGCTGTTTTTT.

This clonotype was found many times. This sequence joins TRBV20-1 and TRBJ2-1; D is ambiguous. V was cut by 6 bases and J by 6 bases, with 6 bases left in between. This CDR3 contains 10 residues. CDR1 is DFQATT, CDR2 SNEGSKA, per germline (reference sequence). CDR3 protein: CSAYINEQFF. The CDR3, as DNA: TGCAGTGCCTATATCAATGAGCAGTTCTTC.

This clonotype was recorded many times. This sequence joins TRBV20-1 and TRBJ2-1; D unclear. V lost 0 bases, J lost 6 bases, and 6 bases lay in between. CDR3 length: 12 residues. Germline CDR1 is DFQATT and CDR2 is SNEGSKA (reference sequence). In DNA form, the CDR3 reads TGCAGTGCTAGAGACTACGGCAATGAGCAGTTCTTC. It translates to CSARDYGNEQFF.

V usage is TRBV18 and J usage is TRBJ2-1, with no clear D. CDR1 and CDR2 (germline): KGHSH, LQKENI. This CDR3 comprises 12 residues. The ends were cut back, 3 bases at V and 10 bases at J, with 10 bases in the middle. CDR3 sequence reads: CASSPSAREQFF. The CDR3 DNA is TGTGCCAGCTCACCCTCTGCCAGGGAGCAGTTCTTC.

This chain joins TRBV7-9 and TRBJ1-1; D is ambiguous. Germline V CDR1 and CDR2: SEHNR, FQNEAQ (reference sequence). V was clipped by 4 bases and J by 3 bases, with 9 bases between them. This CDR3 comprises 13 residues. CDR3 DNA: TGTGCCAGCAGCTCAGAGACGGACACTGAAGCTTTCTTT. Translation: CASSSETDTEAFF.

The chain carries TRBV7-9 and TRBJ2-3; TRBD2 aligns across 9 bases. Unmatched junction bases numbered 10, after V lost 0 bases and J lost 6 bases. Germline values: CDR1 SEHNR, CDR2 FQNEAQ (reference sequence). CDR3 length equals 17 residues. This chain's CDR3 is CASSLARLAVPRDTQYF. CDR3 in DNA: TGTGCCAGCAGCTTAGCCCGACTAGCGGTGCCCAGGGATACGCAGTATTTT.